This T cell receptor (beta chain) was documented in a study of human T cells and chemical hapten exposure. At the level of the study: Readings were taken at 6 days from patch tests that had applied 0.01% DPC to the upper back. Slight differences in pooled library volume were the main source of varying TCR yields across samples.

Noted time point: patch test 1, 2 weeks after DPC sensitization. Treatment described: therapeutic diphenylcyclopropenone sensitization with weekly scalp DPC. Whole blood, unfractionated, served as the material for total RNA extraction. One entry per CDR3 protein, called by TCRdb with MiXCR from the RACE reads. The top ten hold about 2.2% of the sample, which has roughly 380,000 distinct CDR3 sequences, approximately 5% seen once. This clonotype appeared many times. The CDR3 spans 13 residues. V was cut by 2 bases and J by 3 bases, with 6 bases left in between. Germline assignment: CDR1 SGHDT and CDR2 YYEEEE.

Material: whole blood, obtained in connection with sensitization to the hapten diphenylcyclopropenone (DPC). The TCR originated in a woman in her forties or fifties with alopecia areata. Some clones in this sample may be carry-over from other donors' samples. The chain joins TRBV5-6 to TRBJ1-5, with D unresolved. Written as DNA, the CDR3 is TGTGCCAGCAGCTTTGGAAACAATCAGCCCCAGCATTTT. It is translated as CASSFGNNQPQHF.